This passage covers 9 T cell receptor beta chains from one sample sequenced in a study of blood T cell repertoires in COVID-19 (dated by TCRdb to 2020 to 2022). The receptor library was made with the immunoSEQ multiplex PCR assay. Entries here come from immuneACCESS through TCRdb and include only in-frame sequences with V and J called. Some clones fail to appear in such tables; in the studies checked, an unresolved V gene covers under half of the shortfall, and the cause of the remainder is unknown. The sample table shows 73,000 or so clones, and less than 85% are seen once. Around 20% of the sample comes from the top ten. The specimen sequenced was peripheral blood. The receptors shown here come from a man between 60 and 75 years old with acute or convalescent COVID-19.

The chain is built from TRBV4-2 and TRBJ2-6; perhaps TRBD1 as D (6 bases). Germline lookup yields CDR1 LGHNA and CDR2 YNFKEQ. This CDR3 contains 15 residues. The V gene lost 4 bases and the J gene lost 0 bases, with 7 bases spanning the gap. CDR3 sequence: CASSRDISGANVLTF. CDR3 sequence (DNA): TGTGCCAGCAGCCGGGACATCTCTGGGGCCAACGTCCTGACTTTC.

The CDR3 region is CASSVESGGYTF. The CDR3 DNA reads TGTGCCAGCAGCGTAGAGTCAGGGGGCTACACCTTC. V and J are TRBV9 and TRBJ1-2; a weak D match, TRBD1 (5 bases). Germline V gene lookup returns CDR1 SGDLS and CDR2 YYNGEE. The CDR3 sequence is 12 residues long. The ends were cut back, 0 bases at V and 8 bases at J, with 8 bases in the middle.

This clone was counted a single time. The V gene is TRBV6-1, the J gene TRBJ2-7; TRBD1 matches 7 bases. The germline V gene has CDR1 MNHNS and CDR2 SASEGT. CDR3 length equals 13 residues. Trimming removed 3 bases from V and 6 bases from J; junction bases left unmatched: 5. The CDR3 DNA is TGTGCCAGCAGTGATTACAGGGGACGCGAGCAGTACGTC. Translating it yields CASSDYRGREQYV.

J is TRBJ2-5 and V is TRBV24-1; 14 bases map to TRBD2. The V gene end was trimmed by 1 base and the J gene end by 5 bases; junction bases not matched to a gene: 11. The CDR3 runs 19 residues. Germline V CDR1 and CDR2: KGHDR, SFDVKD. The CDR3 region is CATSDFIDGTSGSLETQYF. CDR3 nucleotides: TGTGCCACCAGTGATTTTATAGACGGGACTAGCGGGAGTTTGGAGACCCAGTACTTC.

This chain connects TRBV24-1 to TRBJ2-1; TRBD2 is a possible D gene (5 bases). CDR3 length: 12 amino acids. V lost 1 base and J 12 bases, leaving 9 bases between the germline ends. Germline V gene lookup returns CDR1 KGHDR and CDR2 SFDVKD. CDR3 sequence reads: CATSDFGGGQFF. The CDR3 DNA follows: TGTGCCACCAGTGATTTTGGAGGTGGGCAGTTCTTC.

This clone occurred once. The chain recombines TRBV2 with TRBJ2-1, with D unresolved. The CDR3 runs to 11 residues. Deletions cut 9 bases from V and 13 bases from J, with 16 bases between. The germline V gene encodes CDR1 SNHLY and CDR2 FYNNEI. CDR3 region: CASSLQVGQFF. CDR3 DNA sequence: TGTGCCAGTTCTTTGCAGGTCGGACAGTTCTTC.

CDR3 in amino acids: CASSLRRGEASTDTQYF. The CDR3 DNA is TGTGCCAGCAGCTTACGGCGGGGGGAAGCTAGCACAGATACGCAGTATTTT. V gene TRBV7-2 combines with J gene TRBJ2-3, with TRBD2 matching over 8 bases. The CDR3 extends over 17 amino acids. With V trimmed by 2 bases and J by 0 bases, 7 bases remained unmatched. Germline values: CDR1 SGHTA, CDR2 FQGNSA.

The chain recombines TRBV19 with TRBJ2-4, with TRBD1 matching 10 bases. V gave up 3 bases and J gave up 5 bases; unmatched junction bases: 4. In germline, CDR1 is LNHDA, CDR2 SQIVND (reference sequence). The CDR3 covers 15 residues. The CDR3 DNA reads as TGTGCCAGTAGTATTTGGACAGGGGGGGAAAACATTCAGTACTTC. Translation: CASSIWTGGENIQYF.

The chain uses TRBV5-1 and TRBJ2-5; 15 bases align to TRBD2. Losses at the gene ends were 4 bases for V and 4 bases for J; bases not matched to a gene: 2. The CDR3 runs to 15 residues. Germline CDR1 and CDR2: SGHRS and YFSETQ. CDR3 region: CASSRGLAGGETQYF. Written as DNA, the CDR3 is TGCGCCAGCAGCAGGGGACTAGCGGGGGGAGAGACCCAGTACTTC.